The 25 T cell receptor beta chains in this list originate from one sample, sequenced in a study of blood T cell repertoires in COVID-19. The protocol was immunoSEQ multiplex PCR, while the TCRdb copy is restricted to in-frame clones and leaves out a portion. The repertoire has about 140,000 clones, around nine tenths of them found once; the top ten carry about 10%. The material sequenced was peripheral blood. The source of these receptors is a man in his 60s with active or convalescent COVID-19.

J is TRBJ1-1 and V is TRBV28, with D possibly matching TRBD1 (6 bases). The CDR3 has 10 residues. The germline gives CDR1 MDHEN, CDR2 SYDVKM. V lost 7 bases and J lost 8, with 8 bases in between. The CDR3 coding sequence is TGTGCCAGCATCGACAGGGAAGCTTTCTTT. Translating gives CASIDREAFF.

The CDR3 DNA sequence: TGTGCCAGTAGTACCGGGACAGCGGCCGGGGAGCTGTTTTTT. This sequence encodes CASSTGTAAGELFF. The rearrangement links TRBV19 to TRBJ2-2, with 7 bases matching TRBD1. Trimming took 4 bases from V and 6 from J; bases not matched to a gene: 5. Germline-derived CDR1 and CDR2 are LNHDA and SQIVND (reference sequence). The CDR3 spans 14 residues.

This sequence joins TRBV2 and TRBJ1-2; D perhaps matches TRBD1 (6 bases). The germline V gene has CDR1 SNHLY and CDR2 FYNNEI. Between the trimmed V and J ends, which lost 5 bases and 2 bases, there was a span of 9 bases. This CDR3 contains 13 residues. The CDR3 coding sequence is TGTGCCAGCAGTCCACAGGGAAACTATGGCTACACCTTC. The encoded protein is CASSPQGNYGYTF.

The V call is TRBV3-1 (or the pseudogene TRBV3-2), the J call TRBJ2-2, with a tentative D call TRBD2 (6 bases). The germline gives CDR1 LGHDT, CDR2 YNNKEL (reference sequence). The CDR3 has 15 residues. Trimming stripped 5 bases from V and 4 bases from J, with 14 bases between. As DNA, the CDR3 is TGTGCCAGCAGCTTGTTGGGGGAGGTCACCGGGGAGCTGTTTTTT. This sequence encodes CASSLLGEVTGELFF.

The CDR3 nucleotides are TGTGCCAGCAGTTACTCGTGCAGCGGGAGGAGGGCAGATACGCAGTATTTT. Protein: CASSYSCSGRRADTQYF. The chain is built from TRBV6-7 and TRBJ2-3, with 9 positions matching TRBD2. TRBV6-7 is reported as an ORF; its role is uncertain. Trimming at V came to 0 bases and at J to 4 bases, leaving 8 bases not matched to a gene. The CDR3 has 17 residues.

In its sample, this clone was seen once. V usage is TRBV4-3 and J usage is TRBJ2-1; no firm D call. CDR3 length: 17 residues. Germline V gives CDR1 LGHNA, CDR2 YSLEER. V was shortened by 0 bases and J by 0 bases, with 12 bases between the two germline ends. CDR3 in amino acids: CASSQDGLRSSYNEQFF. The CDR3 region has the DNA TGCGCCAGCAGCCAAGATGGTCTCCGGAGCTCCTACAATGAGCAGTTCTTC.

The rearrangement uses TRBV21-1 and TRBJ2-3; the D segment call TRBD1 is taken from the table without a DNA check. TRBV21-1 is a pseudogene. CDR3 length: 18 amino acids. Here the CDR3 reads CASSKGGDRDLRTDTQYF. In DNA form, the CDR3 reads TGTGCCAGCAGCAAAGGCGGGGACAGGGATCTCCGCACAGATACGCAGTATTTT.

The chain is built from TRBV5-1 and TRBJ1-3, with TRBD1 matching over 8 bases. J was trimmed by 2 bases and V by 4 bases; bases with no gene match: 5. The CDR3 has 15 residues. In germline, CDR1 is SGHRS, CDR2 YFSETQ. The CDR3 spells CASSAGTGPGNTIYF. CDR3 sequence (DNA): TGCGCCAGCAGCGCAGGGACAGGCCCTGGAAACACCATATATTTT.

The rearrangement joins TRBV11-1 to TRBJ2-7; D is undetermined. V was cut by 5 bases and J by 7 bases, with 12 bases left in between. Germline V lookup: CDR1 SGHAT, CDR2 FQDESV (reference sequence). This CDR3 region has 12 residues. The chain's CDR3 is CASSLDPGEQYF. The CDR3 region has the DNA TGTGCCAGCAGCCTAGACCCCGGGGAGCAGTACTTC. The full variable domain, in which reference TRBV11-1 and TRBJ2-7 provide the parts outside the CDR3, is EAEVAQSPRYKITEKSQAVAFWCDPISGHATLYWYRQILGQGPELLVQFQDESVVDDSQLPKDRFSAERLKGVDSTLKIQPAELGDSAMYLCASSLDPGEQYFGPGTRLTVT.

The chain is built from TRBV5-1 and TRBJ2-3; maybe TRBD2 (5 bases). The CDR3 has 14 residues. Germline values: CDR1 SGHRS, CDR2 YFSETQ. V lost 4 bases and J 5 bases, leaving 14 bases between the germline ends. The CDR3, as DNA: TGCGCCAGCAGCCAGCTACGGGGTGTAGATACGCAGTATTTT. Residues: CASSQLRGVDTQYF.

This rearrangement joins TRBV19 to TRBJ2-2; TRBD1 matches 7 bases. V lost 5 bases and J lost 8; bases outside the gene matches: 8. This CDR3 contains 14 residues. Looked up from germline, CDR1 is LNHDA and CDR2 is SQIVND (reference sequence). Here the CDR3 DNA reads TGTGCCAGTAGTTTCGGACAGGCCTGGGGGGAGCTGTTTTTT. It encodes CASSFGQAWGELFF.

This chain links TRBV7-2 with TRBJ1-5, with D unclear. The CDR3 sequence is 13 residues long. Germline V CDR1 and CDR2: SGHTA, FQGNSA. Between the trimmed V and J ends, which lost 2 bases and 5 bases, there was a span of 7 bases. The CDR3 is CASSLFRDQPQHF. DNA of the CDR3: TGTGCCAGCAGCTTATTTCGTGATCAGCCCCAGCATTTT.

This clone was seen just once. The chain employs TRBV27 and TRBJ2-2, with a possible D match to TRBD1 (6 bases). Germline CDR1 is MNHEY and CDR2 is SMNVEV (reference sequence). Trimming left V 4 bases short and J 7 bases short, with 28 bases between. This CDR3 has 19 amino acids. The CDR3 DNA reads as TGTGCCAGCAGTTCCCCCCAGGACAGCTATTTTCGCAGGGGCGGGGAGCTGTTTTTT. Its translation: CASSSPQDSYFRRGGELFF.

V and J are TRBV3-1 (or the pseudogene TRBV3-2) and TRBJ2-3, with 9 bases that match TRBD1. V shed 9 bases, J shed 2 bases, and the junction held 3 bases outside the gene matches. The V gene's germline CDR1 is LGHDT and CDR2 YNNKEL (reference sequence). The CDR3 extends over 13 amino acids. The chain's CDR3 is CASTGGFTDTQYF. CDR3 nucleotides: TGTGCCAGTACAGGGGGCTTCACAGATACGCAGTATTTT.

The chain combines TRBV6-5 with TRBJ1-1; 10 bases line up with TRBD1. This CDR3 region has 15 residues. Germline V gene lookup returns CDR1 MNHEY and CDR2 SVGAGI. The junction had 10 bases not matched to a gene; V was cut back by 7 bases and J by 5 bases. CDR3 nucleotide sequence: TGTGCCAGCACCCCACGACAGGGGGCGAGGACTGAAGCTTTCTTT. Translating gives CASTPRQGARTEAFF.

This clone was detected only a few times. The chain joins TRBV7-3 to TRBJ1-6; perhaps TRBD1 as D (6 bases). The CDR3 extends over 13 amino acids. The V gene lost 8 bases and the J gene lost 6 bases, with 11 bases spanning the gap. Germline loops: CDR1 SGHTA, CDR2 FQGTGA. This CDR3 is CASSEGVNSPLHF. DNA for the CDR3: TGTGCCAGCTCCGAGGGGGTTAATTCACCCCTCCACTTT. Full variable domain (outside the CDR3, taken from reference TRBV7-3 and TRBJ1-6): GAGVSQTPSNKVTEKGKYVELRCDPISGHTALYWYRQSLGQGPEFLIYFQGTGAADDSGLPNDRFFAVRPEGSVSTLKIQRTERGDSAVYLCASSEGVNSPLHFGNGTRLTVT.

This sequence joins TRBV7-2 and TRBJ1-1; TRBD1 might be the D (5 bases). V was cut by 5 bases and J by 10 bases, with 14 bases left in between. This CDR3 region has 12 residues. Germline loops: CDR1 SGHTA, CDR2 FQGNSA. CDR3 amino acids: CASSQAVGGAFF. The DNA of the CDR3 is TGTGCCAGCAGCCAAGCCGTCGGGGGAGCTTTCTTT.

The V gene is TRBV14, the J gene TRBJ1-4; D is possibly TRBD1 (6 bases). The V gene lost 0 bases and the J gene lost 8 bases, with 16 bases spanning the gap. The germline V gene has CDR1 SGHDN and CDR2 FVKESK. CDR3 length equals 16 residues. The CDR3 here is CASSQDLGKGGEKLFF. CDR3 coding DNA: TGTGCCAGCAGCCAAGATCTGGGCAAGGGGGGGGAAAAACTGTTTTTT.

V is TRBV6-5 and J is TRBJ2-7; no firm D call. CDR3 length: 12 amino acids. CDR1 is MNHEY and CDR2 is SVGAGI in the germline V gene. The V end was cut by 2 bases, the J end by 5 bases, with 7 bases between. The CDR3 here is CASSYPPDEQYF. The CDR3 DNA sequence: TGTGCCAGCAGTTACCCACCGGACGAGCAGTACTTC.

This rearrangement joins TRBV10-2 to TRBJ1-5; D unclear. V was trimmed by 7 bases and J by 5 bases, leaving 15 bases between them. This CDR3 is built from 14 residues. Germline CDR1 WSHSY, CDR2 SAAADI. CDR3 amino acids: CASTSLFTDQPQHF. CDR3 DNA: TGCGCCAGCACTAGTCTTTTTACGGATCAGCCCCAGCATTTT.

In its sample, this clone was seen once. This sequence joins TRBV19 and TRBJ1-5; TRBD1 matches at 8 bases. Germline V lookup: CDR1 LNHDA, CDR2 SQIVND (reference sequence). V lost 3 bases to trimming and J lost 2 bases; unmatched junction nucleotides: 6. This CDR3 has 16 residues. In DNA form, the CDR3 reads TGTGCCAGTAGTATCTACCAGACAGGGGGCAATCAGCCCCAGCATTTT. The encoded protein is CASSIYQTGGNQPQHF.

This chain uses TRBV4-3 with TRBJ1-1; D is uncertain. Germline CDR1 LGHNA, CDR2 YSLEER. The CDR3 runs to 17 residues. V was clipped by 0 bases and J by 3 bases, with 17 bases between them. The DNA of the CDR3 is TGCGCCAGCAGCCAAGAGGGGTGGACGTCGGGGTACACTGAAGCTTTCTTT. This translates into CASSQEGWTSGYTEAFF.

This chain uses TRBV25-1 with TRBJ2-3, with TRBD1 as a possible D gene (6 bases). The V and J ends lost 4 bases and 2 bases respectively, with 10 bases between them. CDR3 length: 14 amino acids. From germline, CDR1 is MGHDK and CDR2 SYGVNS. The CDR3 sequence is CASSVQGITDTQYF. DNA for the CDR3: TGTGCCAGCAGTGTACAGGGCATCACAGATACGCAGTATTTT.

The CDR3 DNA reads as TGTGCCAGCAGTCCGGGACAGGGAGGGGTATCAGGAGCTTATGGCTACACCTTC. Translated, it gives CASSPGQGGVSGAYGYTF. The chain joins TRBV28 to TRBJ1-2; 9 bases are shared with TRBD1. The trim removed 5 bases at V and 5 bases at J, leaving 18 bases unmatched. The CDR3 loop spans 18 amino acids. Germline V CDR1 and CDR2: MDHEN, SYDVKM.

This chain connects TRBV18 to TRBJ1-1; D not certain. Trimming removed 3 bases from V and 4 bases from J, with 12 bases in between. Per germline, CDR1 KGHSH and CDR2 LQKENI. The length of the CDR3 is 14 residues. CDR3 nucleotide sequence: TGTGCCAGCTCACCCAAGATGAGTGGCACTGAAGCTTTCTTT. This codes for CASSPKMSGTEAFF. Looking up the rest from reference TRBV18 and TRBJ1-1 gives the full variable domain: NAGVMQNPRHLVRRRGQEARLRCSPMKGHSHVYWYRQLPEEGLKFMVYLQKENIIDESGMPKERFSAEFPKEGPSILRIQQVVRGDSAAYFCASSPKMSGTEAFFGQGTRLTVV.